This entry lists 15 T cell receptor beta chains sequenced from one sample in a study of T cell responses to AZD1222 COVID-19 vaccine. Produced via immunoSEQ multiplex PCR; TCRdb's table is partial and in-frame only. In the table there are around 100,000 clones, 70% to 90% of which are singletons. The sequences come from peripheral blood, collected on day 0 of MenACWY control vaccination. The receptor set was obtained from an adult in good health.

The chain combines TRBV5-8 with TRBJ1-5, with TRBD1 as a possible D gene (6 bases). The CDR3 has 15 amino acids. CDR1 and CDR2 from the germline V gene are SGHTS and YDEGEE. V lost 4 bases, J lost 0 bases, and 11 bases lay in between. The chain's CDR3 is CASSGGQASNQPQHF. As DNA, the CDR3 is TGTGCCAGCAGCGGGGGGCAGGCTAGCAATCAGCCCCAGCATTTT.

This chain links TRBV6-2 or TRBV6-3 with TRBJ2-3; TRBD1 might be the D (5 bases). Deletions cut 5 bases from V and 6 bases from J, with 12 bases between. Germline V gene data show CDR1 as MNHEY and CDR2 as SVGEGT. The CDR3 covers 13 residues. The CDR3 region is CASSGAGLDTQYF. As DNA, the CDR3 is TGTGCCAGCAGTGGGGCTGGTTTGGATACGCAGTATTTT.

CDR3 sequence reads: CASSSGLAYVYEQYF. CDR3 in DNA: TGTGCCAGCAGCTCTGGACTAGCCTATGTTTACGAGCAGTACTTC. This chain connects TRBV7-2 to TRBJ2-7; 8 bases fit TRBD2. Germline lookup yields CDR1 SGHTA and CDR2 FQGNSA. The V gene end was trimmed by 4 bases and the J gene end by 4 bases; junction bases not matched to a gene: 9. CDR3 length: 15 amino acids.

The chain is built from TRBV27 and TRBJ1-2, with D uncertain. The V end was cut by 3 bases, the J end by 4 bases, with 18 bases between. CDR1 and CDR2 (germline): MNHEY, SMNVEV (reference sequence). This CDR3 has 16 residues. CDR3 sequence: CASSFSSDPSIYGYTF. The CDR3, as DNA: TGTGCCAGCAGTTTCAGTTCGGACCCATCTATCTATGGCTACACCTTC.

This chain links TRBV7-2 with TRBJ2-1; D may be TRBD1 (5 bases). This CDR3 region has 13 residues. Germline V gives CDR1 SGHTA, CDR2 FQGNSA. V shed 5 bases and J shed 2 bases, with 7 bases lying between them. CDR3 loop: CASSPTAYNEQFF. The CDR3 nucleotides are TGTGCCAGCAGCCCGACAGCCTACAATGAGCAGTTCTTC.

The CDR3 DNA reads TGTGCCAGCAGGACTGACAGGGATGATTACCAGCCCCAGCATTTT. Translation: CASRTDRDDYQPQHF. The J gene is TRBJ1-5, the V gene TRBV6-5; 7 bases line up with TRBD1. CDR3 length: 15 residues. J lost 7 bases, V lost 6 bases, and 12 bases had no gene match. Germline CDR1 is MNHEY and CDR2 is SVGAGI.

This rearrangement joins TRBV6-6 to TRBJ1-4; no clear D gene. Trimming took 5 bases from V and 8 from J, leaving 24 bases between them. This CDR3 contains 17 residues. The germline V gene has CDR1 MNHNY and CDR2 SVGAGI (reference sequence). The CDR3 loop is CASSPFTRALAGEKLFF. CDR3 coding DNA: TGTGCCAGCAGTCCTTTTACAAGGGCCCTAGCGGGCGAAAAACTGTTTTTT.

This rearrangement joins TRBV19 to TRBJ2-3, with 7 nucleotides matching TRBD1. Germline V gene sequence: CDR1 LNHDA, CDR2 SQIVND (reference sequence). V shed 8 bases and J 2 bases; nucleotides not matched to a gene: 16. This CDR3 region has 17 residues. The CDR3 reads CASVGYPGQNATDTQYF. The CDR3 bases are TGTGCCAGTGTGGGGTATCCGGGACAGAACGCCACAGATACGCAGTATTTT.

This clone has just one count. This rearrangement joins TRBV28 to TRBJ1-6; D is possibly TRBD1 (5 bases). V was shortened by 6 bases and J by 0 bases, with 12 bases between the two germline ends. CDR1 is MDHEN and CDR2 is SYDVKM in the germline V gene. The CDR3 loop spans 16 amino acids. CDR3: CASRLSGSSYNSPLHF. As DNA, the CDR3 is TGTGCCAGCAGGCTCTCAGGGAGCTCCTATAATTCACCCCTCCACTTT. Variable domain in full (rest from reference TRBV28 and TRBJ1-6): DVKVTQSSRYLVKRTGEKVFLECVQDMDHENMFWYRQDPGLGLRLIYFSYDVKMKEKGDIPEGYSVSREKKERFSLILESASTNQTSMYLCASRLSGSSYNSPLHFGNGTRLTVT.

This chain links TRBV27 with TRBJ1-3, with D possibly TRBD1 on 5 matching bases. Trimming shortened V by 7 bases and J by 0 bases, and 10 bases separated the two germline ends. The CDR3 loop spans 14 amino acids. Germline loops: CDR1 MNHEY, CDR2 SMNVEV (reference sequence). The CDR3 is CASKPGHSGNTIYF. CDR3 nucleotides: TGTGCCAGCAAGCCAGGACACTCTGGAAACACCATATATTTT.

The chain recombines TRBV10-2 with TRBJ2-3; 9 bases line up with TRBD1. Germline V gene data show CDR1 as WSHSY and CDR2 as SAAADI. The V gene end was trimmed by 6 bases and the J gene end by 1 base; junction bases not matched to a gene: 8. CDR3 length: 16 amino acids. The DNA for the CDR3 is TGCGCCAGCAGAACACAGGGGGCTTGGGGCACAGATACGCAGTATTTT. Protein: CASRTQGAWGTDTQYF.

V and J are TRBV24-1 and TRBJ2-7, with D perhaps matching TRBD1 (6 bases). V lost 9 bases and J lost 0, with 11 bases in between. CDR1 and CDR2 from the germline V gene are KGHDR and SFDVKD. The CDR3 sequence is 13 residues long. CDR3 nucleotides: TGTGCCACCGGGACACCTTTCTCCTACGAGCAGTACTTC. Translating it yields CATGTPFSYEQYF.

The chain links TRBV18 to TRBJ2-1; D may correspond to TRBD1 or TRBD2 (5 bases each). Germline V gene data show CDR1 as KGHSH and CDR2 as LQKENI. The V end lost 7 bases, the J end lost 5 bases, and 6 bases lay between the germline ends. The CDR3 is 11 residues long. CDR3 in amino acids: CASWGNNEQFF. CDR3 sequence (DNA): TGTGCCAGCTGGGGGAACAATGAGCAGTTCTTC.

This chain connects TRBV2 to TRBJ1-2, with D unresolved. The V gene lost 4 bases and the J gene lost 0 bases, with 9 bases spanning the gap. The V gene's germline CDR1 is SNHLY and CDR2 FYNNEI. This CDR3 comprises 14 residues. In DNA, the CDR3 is TGTGCCAGCAGTGGGGTGGGAGCTAACTATGGCTACACCTTC. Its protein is CASSGVGANYGYTF.

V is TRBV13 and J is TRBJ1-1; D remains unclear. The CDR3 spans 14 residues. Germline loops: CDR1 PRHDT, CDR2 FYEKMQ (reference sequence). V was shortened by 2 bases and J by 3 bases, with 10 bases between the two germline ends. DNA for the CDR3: TGTGCCAGCAGCTTAAAGGGAGAGGACACTGAAGCTTTCTTT. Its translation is CASSLKGEDTEAFF.